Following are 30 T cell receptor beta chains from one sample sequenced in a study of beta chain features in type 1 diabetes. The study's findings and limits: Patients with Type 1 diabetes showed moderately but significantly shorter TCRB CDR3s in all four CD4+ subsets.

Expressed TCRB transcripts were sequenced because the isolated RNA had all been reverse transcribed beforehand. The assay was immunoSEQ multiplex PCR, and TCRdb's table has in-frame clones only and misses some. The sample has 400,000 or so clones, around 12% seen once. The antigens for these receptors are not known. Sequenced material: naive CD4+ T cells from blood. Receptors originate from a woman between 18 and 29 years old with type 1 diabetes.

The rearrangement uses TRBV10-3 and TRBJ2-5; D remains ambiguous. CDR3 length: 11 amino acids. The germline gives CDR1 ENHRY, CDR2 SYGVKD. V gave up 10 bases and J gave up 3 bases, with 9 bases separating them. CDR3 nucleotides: TGTGCCACCCAAGGAGAAGAGACCCAGTACTTC. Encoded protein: CATQGEETQYF.

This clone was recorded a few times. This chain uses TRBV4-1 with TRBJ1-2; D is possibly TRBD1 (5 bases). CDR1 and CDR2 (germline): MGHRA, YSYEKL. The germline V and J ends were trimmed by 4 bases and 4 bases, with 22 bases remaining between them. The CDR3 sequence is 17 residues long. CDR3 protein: CASSLPTQGSYSYGYTF. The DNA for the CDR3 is TGCGCCAGCAGCCTCCCGACCCAGGGATCCTACAGCTATGGCTACACCTTC.

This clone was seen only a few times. CDR3 bases: TGTGCCATCAGGACACTCTCGGACACTGAAGCTTTCTTT. It codes for CAIRTLSDTEAFF. The J gene is TRBJ1-1, the V gene TRBV10-3; no reliable D call. Germline-derived CDR1 and CDR2 are ENHRY and SYGVKD. CDR3 length: 13 amino acids. Trimming took 6 bases from V and 3 from J, leaving 11 bases between them.

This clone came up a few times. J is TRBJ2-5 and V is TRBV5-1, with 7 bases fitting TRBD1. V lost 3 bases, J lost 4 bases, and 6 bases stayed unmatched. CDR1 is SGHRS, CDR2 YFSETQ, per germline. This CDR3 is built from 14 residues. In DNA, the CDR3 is TGCGCCAGCAGCTGGACGACAGGGCTAGAGACCCAGTACTTC. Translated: CASSWTTGLETQYF.

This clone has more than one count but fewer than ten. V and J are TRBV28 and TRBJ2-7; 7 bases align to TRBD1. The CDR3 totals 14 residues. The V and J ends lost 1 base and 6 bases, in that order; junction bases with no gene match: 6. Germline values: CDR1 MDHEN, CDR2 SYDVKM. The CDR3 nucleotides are TGTGCCAGCAGTTTATATCCGAGACAGGGCGAGCAGTACTTC. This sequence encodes CASSLYPRQGEQYF.

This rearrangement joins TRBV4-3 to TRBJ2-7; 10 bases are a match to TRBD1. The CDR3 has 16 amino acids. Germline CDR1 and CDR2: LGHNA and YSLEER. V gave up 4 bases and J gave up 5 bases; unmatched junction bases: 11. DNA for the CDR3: TGCGCCAGCAGCCCCAGGACAGGGGGAACACCCCACGAGCAGTACTTC. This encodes CASSPRTGGTPHEQYF.

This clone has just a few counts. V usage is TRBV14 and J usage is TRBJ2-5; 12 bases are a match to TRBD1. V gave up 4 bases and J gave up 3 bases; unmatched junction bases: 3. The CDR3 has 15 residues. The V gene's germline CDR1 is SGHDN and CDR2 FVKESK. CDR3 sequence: CASSPGTGGKETQYF. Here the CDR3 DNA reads TGTGCCAGCAGCCCTGGGACAGGGGGCAAAGAGACCCAGTACTTC.

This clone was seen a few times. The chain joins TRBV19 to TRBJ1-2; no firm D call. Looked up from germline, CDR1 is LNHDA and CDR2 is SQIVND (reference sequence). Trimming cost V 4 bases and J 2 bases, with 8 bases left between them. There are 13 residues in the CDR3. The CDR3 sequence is CASSNDGNYGYTF. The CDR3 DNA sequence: TGTGCCAGTAGTAACGACGGGAACTATGGCTACACCTTC. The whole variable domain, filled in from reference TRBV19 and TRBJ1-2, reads DGGITQSPKYLFRKEGQNVTLSCEQNLNHDAMYWYRQDPGQGLRLIYYSQIVNDFQKGDIAEGYSVSREKKESFPLTVTSAQKNPTAFYLCASSNDGNYGYTFGSGTRLTVV.

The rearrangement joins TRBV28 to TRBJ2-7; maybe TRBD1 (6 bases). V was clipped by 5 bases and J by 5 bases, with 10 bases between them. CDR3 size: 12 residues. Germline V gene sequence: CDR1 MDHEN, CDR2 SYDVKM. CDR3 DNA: TGTGCCAGCAGTGACAGGCCCCACGAGCAGTACTTC. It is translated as CASSDRPHEQYF.

The CDR3, as DNA: TGTGCCAGCAGTCTCACCCCGGGGAGCTCTGGAAACACCATATATTTT. This sequence encodes CASSLTPGSSGNTIYF. This sequence joins TRBV6-6 and TRBJ1-3, with D hard to call. The germline V gene has CDR1 MNHNY and CDR2 SVGAGI (reference sequence). V was clipped by 5 bases and J by 0 bases, with 14 bases between them. This CDR3 spans 16 amino acids.

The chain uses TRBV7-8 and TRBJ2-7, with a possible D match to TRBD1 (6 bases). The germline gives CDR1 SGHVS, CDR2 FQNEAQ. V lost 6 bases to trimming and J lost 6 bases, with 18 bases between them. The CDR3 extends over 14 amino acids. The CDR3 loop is CASSSRQERTEQYF. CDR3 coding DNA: TGTGCCAGCAGTTCGAGACAGGAACGTACCGAGCAGTACTTC.

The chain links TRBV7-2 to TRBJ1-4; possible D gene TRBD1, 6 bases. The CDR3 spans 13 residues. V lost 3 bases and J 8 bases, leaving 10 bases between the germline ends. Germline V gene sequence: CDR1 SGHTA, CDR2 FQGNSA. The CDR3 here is CASSFGQQEKLFF. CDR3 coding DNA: TGTGCCAGCAGCTTCGGACAGCAGGAAAAACTGTTTTTT.

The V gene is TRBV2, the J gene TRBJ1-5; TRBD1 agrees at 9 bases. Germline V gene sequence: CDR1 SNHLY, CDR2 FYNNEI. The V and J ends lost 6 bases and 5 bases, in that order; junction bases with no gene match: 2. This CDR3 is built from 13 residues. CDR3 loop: CASSWTGDQPQHF. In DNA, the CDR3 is TGTGCCAGCAGCTGGACAGGGGATCAGCCCCAGCATTTT.

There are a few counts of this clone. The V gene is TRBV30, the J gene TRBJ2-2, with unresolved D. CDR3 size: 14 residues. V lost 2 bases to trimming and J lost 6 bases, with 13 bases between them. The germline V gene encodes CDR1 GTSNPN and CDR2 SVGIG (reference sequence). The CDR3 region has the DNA TGTGCCTGGAGTAACTCCGCGGCCTCCGGGGAGCTGTTTTTT. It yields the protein CAWSNSAASGELFF. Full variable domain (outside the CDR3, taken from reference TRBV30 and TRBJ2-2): SQTIHQWPATLVQPVGSPLSLECTVEGTSNPNLYWYRQAAGRGLQLLFYSVGIGQISSEVPQNLSASRPQDRQFILSSKKLLLSDSGFYLCAWSNSAASGELFFGEGSRLTVL.

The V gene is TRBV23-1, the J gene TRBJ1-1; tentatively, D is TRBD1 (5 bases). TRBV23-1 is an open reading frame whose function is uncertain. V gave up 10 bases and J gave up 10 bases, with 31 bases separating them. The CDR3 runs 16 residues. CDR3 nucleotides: TGCGCCAACAGAGGGAGGACCGGGACCGCCCAACCAGTAGCTTTCTTT. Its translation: CANRGRTGTAQPVAFF.

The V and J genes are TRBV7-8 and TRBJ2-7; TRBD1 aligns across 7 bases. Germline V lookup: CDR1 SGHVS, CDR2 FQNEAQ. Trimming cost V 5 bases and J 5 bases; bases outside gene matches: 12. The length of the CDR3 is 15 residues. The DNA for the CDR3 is TGTGCCAGCAGCACGGACAGGCTCACCCTAAACGAGCAGTACTTC. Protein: CASSTDRLTLNEQYF.

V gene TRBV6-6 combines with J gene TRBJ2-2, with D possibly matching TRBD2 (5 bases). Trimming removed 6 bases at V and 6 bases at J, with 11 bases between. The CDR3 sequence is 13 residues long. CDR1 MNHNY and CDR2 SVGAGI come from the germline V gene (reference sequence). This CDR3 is CASRISSSGELFF. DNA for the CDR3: TGTGCCAGCAGGATATCTAGCTCCGGGGAGCTGTTTTTT.

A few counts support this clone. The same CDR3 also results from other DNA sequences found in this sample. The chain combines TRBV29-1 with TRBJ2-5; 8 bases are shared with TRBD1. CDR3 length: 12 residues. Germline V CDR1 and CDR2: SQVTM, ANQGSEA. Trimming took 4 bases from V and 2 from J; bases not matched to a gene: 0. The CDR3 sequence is CSVGQGQETQYF. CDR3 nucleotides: TGCAGCGTTGGACAGGGGCAAGAGACCCAGTACTTC. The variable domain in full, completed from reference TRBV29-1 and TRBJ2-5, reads SAVISQKPSRDICQRGTSLTIQCQVDSQVTMMFWYRQQPGQSLTLIATANQGSEATYESGFVIDKFPISRPNLTFSTLTVSNMSPEDSSIYLCSVGQGQETQYFGPGTRLLVL.

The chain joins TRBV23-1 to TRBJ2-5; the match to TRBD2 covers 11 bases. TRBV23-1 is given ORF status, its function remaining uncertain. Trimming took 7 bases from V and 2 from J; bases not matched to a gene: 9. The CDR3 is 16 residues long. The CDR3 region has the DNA TGCGCCAGCAATCCCCATAGCGGGGGGGCTCAAGAGACCCAGTACTTC. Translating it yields CASNPHSGGAQETQYF.

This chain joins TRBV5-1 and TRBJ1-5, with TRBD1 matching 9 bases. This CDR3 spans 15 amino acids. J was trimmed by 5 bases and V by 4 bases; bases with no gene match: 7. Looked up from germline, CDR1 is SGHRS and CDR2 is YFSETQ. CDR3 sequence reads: CASSPGTGWDQPQHF. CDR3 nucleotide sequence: TGCGCCAGCAGCCCGGGGACAGGGTGGGATCAGCCCCAGCATTTT.

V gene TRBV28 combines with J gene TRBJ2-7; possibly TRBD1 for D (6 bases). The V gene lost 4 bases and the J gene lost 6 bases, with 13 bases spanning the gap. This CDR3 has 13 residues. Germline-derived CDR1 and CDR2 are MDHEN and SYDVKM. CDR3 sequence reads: CASSYPPRGEQYF. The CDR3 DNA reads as TGTGCCAGCAGTTACCCGCCCAGGGGCGAGCAGTACTTC.

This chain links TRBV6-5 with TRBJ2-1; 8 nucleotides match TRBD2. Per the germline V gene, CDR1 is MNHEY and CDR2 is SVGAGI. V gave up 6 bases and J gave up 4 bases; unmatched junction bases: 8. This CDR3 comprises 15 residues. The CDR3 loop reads CASRRTGTSYNEQFF. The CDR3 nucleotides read TGTGCCAGCAGGCGCACCGGGACTAGTTACAATGAGCAGTTCTTC.

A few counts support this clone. The CDR3 coding sequence is TGTGCCAGCAGTCGGGACACATACGTCTCCGAGCAGTACTTC. This encodes CASSRDTYVSEQYF. The chain carries TRBV7-9 and TRBJ2-7, with a weak D call TRBD1 (6 bases). CDR1 is SEHNR and CDR2 is FQNEAQ in the germline V gene (reference sequence). The CDR3 contains 14 residues. Between the trimmed V and J ends, which lost 6 bases and 6 bases, there was a span of 18 bases.

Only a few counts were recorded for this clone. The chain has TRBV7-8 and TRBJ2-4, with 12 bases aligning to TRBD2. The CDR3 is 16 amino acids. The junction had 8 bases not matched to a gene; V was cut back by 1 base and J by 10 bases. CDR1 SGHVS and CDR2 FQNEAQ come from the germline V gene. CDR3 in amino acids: CASSLGTSGVGGIQYF. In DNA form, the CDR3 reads TGTGCCAGCAGCTTAGGGACTAGCGGGGTGGGAGGGATTCAGTACTTC.

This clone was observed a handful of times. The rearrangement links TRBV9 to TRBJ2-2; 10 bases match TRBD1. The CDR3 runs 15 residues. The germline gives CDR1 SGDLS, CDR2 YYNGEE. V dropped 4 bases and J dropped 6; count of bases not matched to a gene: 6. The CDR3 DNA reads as TGTGCCAGCAGCCCCACGACAGGGGGCTCCGGGGAGCTGTTTTTT. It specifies CASSPTTGGSGELFF. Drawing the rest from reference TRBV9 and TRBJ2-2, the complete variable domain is DSGVTQTPKHLITATGQRVTLRCSPRSGDLSVYWYQQSLDQGLQFLIQYYNGEERAKGNILERFSAQQFPDLHSELNLSSLELGDSALYFCASSPTTGGSGELFFGEGSRLTVL.

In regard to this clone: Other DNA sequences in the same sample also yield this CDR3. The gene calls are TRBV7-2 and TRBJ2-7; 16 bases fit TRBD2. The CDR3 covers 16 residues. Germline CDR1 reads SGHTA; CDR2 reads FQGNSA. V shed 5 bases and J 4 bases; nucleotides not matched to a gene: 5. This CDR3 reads CASSPPGLAGGYEQYF. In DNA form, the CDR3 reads TGTGCCAGCAGCCCGCCGGGACTAGCGGGAGGGTACGAGCAGTACTTC. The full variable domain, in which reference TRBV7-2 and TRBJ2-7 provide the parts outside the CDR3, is GAGVSQSPSNKVTEKGKDVELRCDPISGHTALYWYRQSLGQGLEFLIYFQGNSAPDKSGLPSDRFSAERTGGSVSTLTIQRTQQEDSAVYLCASSPPGLAGGYEQYFGPGTRLTVT.

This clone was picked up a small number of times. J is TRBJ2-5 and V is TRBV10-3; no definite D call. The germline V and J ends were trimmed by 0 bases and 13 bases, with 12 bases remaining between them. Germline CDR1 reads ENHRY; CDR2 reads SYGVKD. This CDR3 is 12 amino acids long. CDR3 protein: CAISESNSQGYF. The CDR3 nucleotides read TGTGCCATCAGTGAGTCGAACAGTCAAGGGTACTTC.

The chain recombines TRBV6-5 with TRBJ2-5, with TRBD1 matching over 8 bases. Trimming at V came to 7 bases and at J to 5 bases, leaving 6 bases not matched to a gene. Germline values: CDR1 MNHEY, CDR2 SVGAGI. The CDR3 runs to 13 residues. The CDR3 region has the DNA TGTGCCAGCAAACGGACAGGGCTGGAGACCCAGTACTTC. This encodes CASKRTGLETQYF.

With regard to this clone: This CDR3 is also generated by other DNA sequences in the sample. This CDR3 reads CASSQDTGGNQPQHF. Here the CDR3 DNA reads TGCGCCAGCAGCCAAGATACCGGGGGAAATCAGCCCCAGCATTTT. The chain carries TRBV4-3 and TRBJ1-5, with D perhaps matching TRBD1 (5 bases). The germline V gene encodes CDR1 LGHNA and CDR2 YSLEER. The germline V and J ends were trimmed by 0 bases and 4 bases, with 10 bases remaining between them. This CDR3 contains 15 residues.

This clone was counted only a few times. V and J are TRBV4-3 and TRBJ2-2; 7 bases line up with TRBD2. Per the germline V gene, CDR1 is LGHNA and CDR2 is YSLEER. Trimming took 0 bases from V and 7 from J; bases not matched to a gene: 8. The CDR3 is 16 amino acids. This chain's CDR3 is CASSQDWRERSGELFF. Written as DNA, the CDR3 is TGCGCCAGCAGCCAAGACTGGCGGGAGCGGAGCGGGGAGCTGTTTTTT.